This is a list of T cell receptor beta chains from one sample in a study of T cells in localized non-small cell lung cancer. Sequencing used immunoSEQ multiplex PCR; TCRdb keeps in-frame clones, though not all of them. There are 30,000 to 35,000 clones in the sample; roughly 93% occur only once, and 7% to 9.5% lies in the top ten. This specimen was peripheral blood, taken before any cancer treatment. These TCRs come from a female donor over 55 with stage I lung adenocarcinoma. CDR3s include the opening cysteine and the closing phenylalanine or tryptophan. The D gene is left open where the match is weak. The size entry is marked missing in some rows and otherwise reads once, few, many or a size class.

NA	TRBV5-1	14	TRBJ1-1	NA	CASSLTGPDTEAFF	TGCGCCAGCAGCTTGACAGGGCCAGACACTGAAGCTTTCTTT
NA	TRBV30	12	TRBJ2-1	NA	CAWSVQNNEQFF	TGTGCCTGGAGTGTACAGAACAATGAGCAGTTCTTC
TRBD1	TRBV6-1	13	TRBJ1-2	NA	CATPGQEDYGYTF	TGTGCCACCCCGGGACAGGAAGACTATGGCTACACCTTC
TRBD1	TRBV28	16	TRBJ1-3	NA	CASSLTGAHSGNTIYF	TGTGCCAGCAGTTTAACAGGGGCCCACTCTGGAAACACCATATATTTT
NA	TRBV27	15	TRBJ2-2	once	CASSPVQVNTGELFF	TGTGCCAGCAGTCCGGTACAGGTGAACACCGGGGAGCTGTTTTTT
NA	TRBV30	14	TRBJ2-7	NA	CAWSRRGPSYEQYF	TGTGCCTGGAGTCGACGGGGGCCCTCCTACGAGCAGTACTTC
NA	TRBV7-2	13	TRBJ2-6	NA	CASSSARANVLTF	TGTGCCAGCAGCTCTGCCAGGGCCAACGTCCTGACTTTC
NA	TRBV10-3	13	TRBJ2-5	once	CAISESGEETQYF	TGTGCCATCAGTGAGTCGGGAGAAGAGACCCAGTACTTC
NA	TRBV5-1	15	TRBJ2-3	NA	CASSLIGSSTDTQYF	TGCGCCAGCAGCTTGATCGGCAGTAGCACAGATACGCAGTATTTT
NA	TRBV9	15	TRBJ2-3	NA	CASSVWSTNTDTQYF	TGTGCCAGCAGCGTTTGGTCTACCAACACAGATACGCAGTATTTT
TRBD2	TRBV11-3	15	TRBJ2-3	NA	CASSLGGGGPDTQYF	TGTGCCAGCAGCTTGGGCGGGGGGGGCCCAGATACGCAGTATTTT
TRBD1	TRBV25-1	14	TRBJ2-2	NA	CASSEQGATGELFF	TGTGCCAGCAGTGAACAGGGGGCAACCGGGGAGCTGTTTTTT
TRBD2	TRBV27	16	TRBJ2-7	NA	CASSPAGTSGPYEQYF	TGTGCCAGCAGCCCCGCCGGGACTAGCGGGCCCTACGAGCAGTACTTC
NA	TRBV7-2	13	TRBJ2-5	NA	CASSTGLQETQYF	TGTGCCAGCAGCACAGGTTTACAAGAGACCCAGTACTTC
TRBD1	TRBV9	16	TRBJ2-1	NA	CASSILSTGLVDEQFF	TGTGCCAGCAGCATATTATCGACAGGGTTGGTTGATGAGCAGTTCTTC
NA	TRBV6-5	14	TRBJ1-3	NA	CASSTTAIGNTIYF	TGTGCCAGCTCTACGACGGCCATTGGAAACACCATATATTTT
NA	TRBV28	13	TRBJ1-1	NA	CASSFDGNTEAFF	TGTGCCAGCAGTTTCGATGGGAACACTGAAGCTTTCTTT
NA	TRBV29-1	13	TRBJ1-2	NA	CSGGETGPYGYTF	TGCAGCGGGGGGGAGACAGGACCTTATGGCTACACCTTC
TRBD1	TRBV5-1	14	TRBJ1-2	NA	CASQTGQGVDGYTF	TGCGCCAGTCAAACTGGACAGGGGGTAGATGGCTACACCTTC
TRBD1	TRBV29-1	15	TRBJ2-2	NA	CSVKTGTGNTGELFF	TGCAGCGTTAAGACCGGGACAGGGAACACCGGGGAGCTGTTTTTT
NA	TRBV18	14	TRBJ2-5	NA	CASSPNPGPETQYF	TGTGCCAGCTCACCTAACCCAGGGCCGGAGACCCAGTACTTC
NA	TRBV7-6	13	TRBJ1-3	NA	CASRKDSGNTIYF	TGTGCCAGCAGAAAGGACAGTGGAAACACCATATATTTT